This TCR beta chain was identified in a study of T cells in Graves' hyperthyroidism and ophthalmopathy. Using RNA transcripts as the source, TCR beta CDR3 regions were amplified. During a first-round RT-PCR of the TCR CDR3, the HTBI primer set was used. One entry per CDR3 protein, called by TCRdb with MiXCR from the multiplex PCR reads. The sample lists 600,000 to 800,000 distinct CDR3 sequences; around 40% were seen once. Sequenced material: blood. The clonotype comes from a middle-aged woman with Graves' hyperthyroidism.

CDR3 sequence reads: CASRSDRAPYEQYF. The CDR3 DNA is TGTGCCAGCAGATCGGACAGGGCCCCCTACGAGCAGTACTTC. V is TRBV28 and J is TRBJ2-7, with 8 bases that match TRBD1. The CDR3 has 14 amino acids. The trim removed 6 bases at V and 2 bases at J, leaving 6 bases unmatched. CDR1 and CDR2 (germline): MDHEN, SYDVKM.